This T cell receptor beta chain was captured in a study of blood T cell repertoires in COVID-19. Turning to the study itself: Some COVID-19 samples were acute and others convalescent; all came from the United States, Italy and Spain.

Sequencing used immunoSEQ multiplex PCR; TCRdb keeps in-frame clones, though not all of them. The table has around 97,000 clones, 88% seen once; the top ten hold 3% to 3.5%. This CDR3 has 14 amino acids. V gave up 3 bases and J gave up 4 bases; unmatched junction bases: 5. Germline CDR1 is MDHEN and CDR2 is SYDVKM. The clonotype comes from a human donor in a cohort sampled during active COVID-19. Sequenced material: peripheral blood. This chain links TRBV28 with TRBJ1-2; 7 bases line up with TRBD1. Here the CDR3 DNA reads TGTGCCAGCAGTTTGACAGGGAAAGGCTATGGCTACACCTTC. This encodes CASSLTGKGYGYTF.